The 5 T cell receptor beta chains below all came from one sample that was sequenced in a study of monozygotic twins with cystic fibrosis. Sequencing was performed with immunoSEQ multiplex PCR; in TCRdb, only in-frame clones are kept and a portion is missing. This repertoire shows fewer than 30,000 clones, roughly 97% found once; its top ten account for 2.5% to 3%. Sequencing used blood. These receptors originate from a girl aged 2-10 years with cystic fibrosis.

This clone has a single count. This chain joins TRBV27 and TRBJ2-1; D is unresolved. Germline lookup yields CDR1 MNHEY and CDR2 SMNVEV (reference sequence). The V end lost 6 bases, the J end lost 8 bases, and 8 bases lay between the germline ends. The CDR3 has 11 amino acids. The CDR3 coding sequence is TGTGCCAGCAGCCATTTGGATGAGCAGTTCTTC. It is translated as CASSHLDEQFF.

This chain joins TRBV19 and TRBJ1-5; tentatively, D is TRBD1 (6 bases). Looked up from germline, CDR1 is LNHDA and CDR2 is SQIVND (reference sequence). The CDR3 runs 14 residues. V lost 3 bases and J 11 bases, leaving 17 bases between the germline ends. The CDR3 nucleotides are TGTGCCAGTAGTATGATCTTTCTGACAGGAACCCAGCATTTT. Translating it yields CASSMIFLTGTQHF.

The V gene is TRBV27, the J gene TRBJ1-5; 10 bases map to TRBD1. CDR3 length: 16 residues. With V trimmed by 4 bases and J by 5 bases, 8 bases remained unmatched. Germline CDR1 is MNHEY and CDR2 is SMNVEV (reference sequence). The CDR3 is CASSSSSGTGDQPQHF. The CDR3 DNA is TGTGCCAGCAGTTCATCCTCGGGGACAGGGGATCAGCCCCAGCATTTT.

This chain joins TRBV6-1 and TRBJ1-2; 9 bases map to TRBD1. This CDR3 comprises 18 residues. V shed 3 bases, J shed 5 bases, and the junction held 16 bases outside the gene matches. Germline V gene lookup returns CDR1 MNHNS and CDR2 SASEGT. In DNA, the CDR3 is TGTGCCAGCAGTGAGAACAGTTACAACAGGGGGCAAGTTTATGGCTACACCTTC. This sequence encodes CASSENSYNRGQVYGYTF.

This chain joins TRBV7-9 and TRBJ2-7; 8 bases agree with TRBD2. The J segment lost 5 bases and the V segment lost 2 bases, leaving 11 bases of the junction unmatched. The CDR3 consists of 16 residues. Germline CDR1 is SEHNR and CDR2 is FQNEAQ (reference sequence). CDR3 protein: CASSLTRSGSLNEQYF. The CDR3 DNA sequence: TGTGCCAGCAGCTTAACGAGAAGCGGGAGCCTAAACGAGCAGTACTTC. The variable domain in full, with the rest retrieved from reference TRBV7-9 and TRBJ2-7, is DTGVSQNPRHKITKRGQNVTFRCDPISEHNRLYWYRQTLGQGPEFLTYFQNEAQLEKSRLLSDRFSAERPKGSFSTLEIQRTEQGDSAMYLCASSLTRSGSLNEQYFGPGTRLTVT.